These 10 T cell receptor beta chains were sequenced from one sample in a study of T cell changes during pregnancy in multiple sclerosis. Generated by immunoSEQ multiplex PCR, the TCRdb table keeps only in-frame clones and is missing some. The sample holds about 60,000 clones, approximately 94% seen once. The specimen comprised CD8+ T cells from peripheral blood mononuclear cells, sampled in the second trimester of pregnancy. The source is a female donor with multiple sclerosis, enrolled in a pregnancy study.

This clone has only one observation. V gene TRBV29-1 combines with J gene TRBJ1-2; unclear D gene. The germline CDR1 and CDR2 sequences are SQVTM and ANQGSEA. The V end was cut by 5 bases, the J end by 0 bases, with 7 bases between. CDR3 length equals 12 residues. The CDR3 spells CSVPSSNYGYTF. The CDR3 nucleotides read TGCAGCGTTCCCAGTTCTAACTATGGCTACACCTTC.

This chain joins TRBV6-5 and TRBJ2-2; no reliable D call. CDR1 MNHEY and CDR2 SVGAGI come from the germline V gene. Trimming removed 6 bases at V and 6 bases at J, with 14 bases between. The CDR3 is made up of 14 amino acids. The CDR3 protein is CASRVWQAAGELFF. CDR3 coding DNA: TGTGCCAGCAGGGTATGGCAGGCCGCCGGGGAGCTGTTTTTT.

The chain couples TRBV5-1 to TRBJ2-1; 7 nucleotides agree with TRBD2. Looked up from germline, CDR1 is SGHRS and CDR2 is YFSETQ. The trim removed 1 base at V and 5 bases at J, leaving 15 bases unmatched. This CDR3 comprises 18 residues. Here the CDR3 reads CASSLREAAGVVHNEQFF. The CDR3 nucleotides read TGCGCCAGCAGCTTGCGAGAGGCTGCGGGAGTGGTCCACAATGAGCAGTTCTTC.

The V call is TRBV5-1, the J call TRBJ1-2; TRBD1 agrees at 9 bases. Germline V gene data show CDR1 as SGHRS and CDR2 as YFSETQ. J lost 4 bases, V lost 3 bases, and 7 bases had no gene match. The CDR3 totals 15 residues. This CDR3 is CASSSTGTGPYGYTF. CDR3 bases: TGCGCCAGCAGCTCTACCGGGACAGGGCCCTATGGCTACACCTTC.

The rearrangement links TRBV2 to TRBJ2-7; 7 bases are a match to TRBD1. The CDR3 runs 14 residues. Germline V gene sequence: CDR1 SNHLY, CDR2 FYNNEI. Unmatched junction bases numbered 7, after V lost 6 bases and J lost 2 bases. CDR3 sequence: CASRTGIGAYEQYF. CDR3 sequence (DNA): TGTGCCAGCAGGACAGGGATCGGCGCCTACGAGCAGTACTTC. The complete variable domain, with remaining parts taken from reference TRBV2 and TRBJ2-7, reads EPEVTQTPSHQVTQMGQEVILRCVPISNHLYFYWYRQILGQKVEFLVSFYNNEISEKSEIFDDQFSVERPDGSNFTLKIRSTKLEDSAMYFCASRTGIGAYEQYFGPGTRLTVT.

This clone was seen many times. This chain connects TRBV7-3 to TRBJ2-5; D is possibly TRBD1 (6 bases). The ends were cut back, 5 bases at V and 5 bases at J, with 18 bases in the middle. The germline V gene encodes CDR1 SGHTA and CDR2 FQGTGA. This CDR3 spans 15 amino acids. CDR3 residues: CASSETGTWGETQYF. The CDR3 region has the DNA TGTGCCAGCAGCGAGACAGGAACGTGGGGGGAGACCCAGTACTTC.

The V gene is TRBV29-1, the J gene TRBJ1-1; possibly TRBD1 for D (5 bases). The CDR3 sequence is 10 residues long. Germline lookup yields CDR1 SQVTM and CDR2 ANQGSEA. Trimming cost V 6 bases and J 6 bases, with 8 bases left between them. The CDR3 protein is CSVGEAEAFF. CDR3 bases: TGCAGCGTGGGGGAGGCTGAAGCTTTCTTT.

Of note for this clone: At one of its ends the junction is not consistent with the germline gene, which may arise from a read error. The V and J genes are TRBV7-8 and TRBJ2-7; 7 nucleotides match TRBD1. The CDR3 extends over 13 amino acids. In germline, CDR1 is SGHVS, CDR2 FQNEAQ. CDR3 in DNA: TGTGCCAGCAGCCCTACAGGGGCGGAAGTTCGAAAGTTC. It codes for CASSPTGAEVRKF.

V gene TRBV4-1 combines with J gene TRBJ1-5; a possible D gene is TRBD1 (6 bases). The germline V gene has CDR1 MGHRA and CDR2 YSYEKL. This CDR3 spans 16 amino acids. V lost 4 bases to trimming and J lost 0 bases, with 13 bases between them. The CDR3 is CASSPGGAYSNQPQHF. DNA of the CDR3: TGCGCCAGCAGCCCCGGGGGGGCCTATAGCAATCAGCCCCAGCATTTT.

CDR3 amino acids: CASSLAGEPAPLLNTIYF. In nucleotides, the CDR3 is TGTGCCAGCAGCTTAGCTGGGGAGCCGGCTCCTCTATTAAACACCATATATTTT. The gene calls are TRBV7-2 and TRBJ1-3; no clear D gene. This CDR3 comprises 18 residues. Per germline, CDR1 SGHTA and CDR2 FQGNSA. Trimming pared 0 bases from V and 6 bases from J, leaving 21 bases between.